The sequence of this T cell receptor (beta chain) was determined in a study of CD8+ T cells in alopecia areata. Study information: Treated patients were given 5 to 10 mg oral tofacitinib twice daily. Severity among treated patients was scored by the percentage of scalp area affected.

RNA extraction and reverse transcription yielded cDNA as sequencing template. Generated by immunoSEQ multiplex PCR, the TCRdb table keeps only in-frame clones and is missing some. The sample shows 150,000 or so clones, 50% to 65% of them seen only once. Treatment indicated: oral pan-JAK inhibitor, 5-10 mg twice daily. Sampling of alopecia areata patients yielded lesional scalp punch biopsies as well as peripheral blood. Study results and caveats: Higher clonality and more expanded CD8+ clones appeared in lesional than normal scalp.

With 5 bases clipped from V and 4 bases from J, the junction kept 5 bases outside the gene matches. The germline CDR1 and CDR2 sequences are SNHLY and FYNNEI. This CDR3 has 15 residues. There are a few counts of this clone. The antigen remains undetermined. This sequence was found in a human donor with alopecia areata. This specimen consisted of CD8+ T cells sorted from blood, obtained at week 4, from a patient treated with tofacitinib. This sequence joins TRBV2 and TRBJ2-3, with 11 bases fitting TRBD2. The CDR3 DNA reads TGTGCCAGCAGTAGGACTAGCGGGTTGGCAGATACGCAGTATTTT. This encodes CASSRTSGLADTQYF. The variable domain in full, with the rest retrieved from reference TRBV2 and TRBJ2-3, is EPEVTQTPSHQVTQMGQEVILRCVPISNHLYFYWYRQILGQKVEFLVSFYNNEISEKSEIFDDQFSVERPDGSNFTLKIRSTKLEDSAMYFCASSRTSGLADTQYFGPGTRLTVL.